This TCR beta chain was retrieved from a study of T cell changes during pregnancy in multiple sclerosis. In germline, CDR1 is LNHDA, CDR2 SQIVND (reference sequence). There are 14 residues in the CDR3. Trimming cost V 3 bases and J 4 bases, with 12 bases left between them. Profiling relied on immunoSEQ multiplex PCR, and the TCRdb table lists in-frame clones only, not all of them. The sample lists roughly 23,000 clones, 75% to 90% seen once, with approximately 6.3% in the top ten. The sequencing used CD8+ T cells from peripheral blood mononuclear cells, collected in the first trimester of pregnancy. The chain joins TRBV19 to TRBJ1-1; possible D gene TRBD1, 6 bases. The TCR was taken from a female donor with multiple sclerosis, enrolled in a pregnancy study. DNA for the CDR3: TGTGCCAGTAGTATTCAGGGGTCGGCCACTGAAGCTTTCTTT. Translation: CASSIQGSATEAFF.